The 28 T cell receptor beta chains presented below share a single source sample, sequenced in a study of follicular helper T cells after annual influenza vaccination listed by TCRdb under 2017. The time point label here, explained by the study, means: 2014-2015 season, 7 days after vaccination. The library was built by means of the immunoSEQ multiplex PCR assay. TCRdb obtained this table from immuneACCESS and retained in-frame rearrangements with V and J assigned. These tables miss some clones; where compared with another copy, unresolved V genes account for less than half of the shortfall, and the remainder is unexplained. The sample contains approximately 9,500 clones, approximately 82% of them found a single time. Together, the top ten hold 0.77% of the sample. Sequenced here: CXCR5- memory CD4+ T cells sorted from blood, sampled 7 days after influenza vaccination. The cell subset or site label on this specimen signifies: CXCR5- memory CD4 T cells. The receptors were gathered from an adult who received the influenza vaccine.

This clone was counted a single time. This sequence joins TRBV6-6 and TRBJ2-1; 8 bases are shared with TRBD1. This CDR3 has 15 residues. V trimming: 7 bases; J trimming: 5 bases; junction bases outside the gene matches: 10. Germline-derived CDR1 and CDR2 are MNHNY and SVGAGI (reference sequence). The DNA for the CDR3 is TGTGCCAGCAAAGGACAGGGTAGAGGACACAATGAGCAGTTCTTC. As protein: CASKGQGRGHNEQFF.

The V gene is TRBV5-1, the J gene TRBJ2-1; 8 bases are a match to TRBD2. The CDR3 loop spans 14 amino acids. The germline V gene has CDR1 SGHRS and CDR2 YFSETQ. V shed 5 bases, J shed 9 bases, and the junction held 10 bases outside the gene matches. The CDR3 reads CASRRDIAGSEQFF. The CDR3 nucleotides read TGCGCCAGCAGACGGGACATAGCGGGGAGTGAGCAGTTCTTC.

The chain couples TRBV7-9 to TRBJ2-7; 9 bases line up with TRBD1. V trimming: 5 bases; J trimming: 3 bases; junction bases outside the gene matches: 5. The CDR3 extends over 14 amino acids. Germline V gene lookup returns CDR1 SEHNR and CDR2 FQNEAQ (reference sequence). The CDR3 here is CASSVRGQGYEQYF. CDR3 nucleotide sequence: TGTGCCAGCAGCGTCCGGGGACAGGGCTACGAGCAGTACTTC.

The rearrangement links TRBV4-2 to TRBJ2-1, with D unclear. There are 12 residues in the CDR3. Germline V gene lookup returns CDR1 LGHNA and CDR2 YNFKEQ. Trimming stripped 3 bases from V and 6 bases from J, with 6 bases between. The chain's CDR3 is CASSQDSNEQFF. The CDR3 DNA follows: TGTGCCAGCAGCCAGGATTCCAATGAGCAGTTCTTC.

The gene calls are TRBV29-1 and TRBJ2-3; 10 bases line up with TRBD1. The CDR3 contains 13 residues. Looked up from germline, CDR1 is SQVTM and CDR2 is ANQGSEA. V was clipped by 7 bases and J by 4 bases; unmatched bases: 5. CDR3 loop: CSADRGSADTQYF. CDR3 sequence (DNA): TGCAGCGCGGACAGGGGGAGCGCAGATACGCAGTATTTT.

The J gene is TRBJ1-2, the V gene TRBV27, with D uncertain. Trimming shortened V by 5 bases and J by 8 bases, and 12 bases separated the two germline ends. CDR3 length: 12 amino acids. CDR1 and CDR2 from the germline V gene are MNHEY and SMNVEV (reference sequence). The CDR3 sequence is CASSDPHRGYTF. DNA of the CDR3: TGTGCCAGCAGTGATCCTCATAGGGGCTACACCTTC.

The CDR3, as DNA: TGTGCCAGCTCACCGGACAGTCAGGATGAGCAGTTCTTC. Its protein product is CASSPDSQDEQFF. The genes are TRBV18 and TRBJ2-1; possibly TRBD1 for D (6 bases). The germline gives CDR1 KGHSH, CDR2 LQKENI. CDR3 length: 13 residues. Trimming stripped 3 bases from V and 8 bases from J, with 11 bases between.

This rearrangement joins TRBV4-3 to TRBJ2-7; 7 bases line up with TRBD2. Trimming took 0 bases from V and 7 from J; bases not matched to a gene: 9. Per germline, CDR1 LGHNA and CDR2 YSLEER. The CDR3 spans 15 residues. CDR3 in amino acids: CASSQDGAGVREQYF. Here the CDR3 DNA reads TGCGCCAGCAGCCAAGATGGGGCGGGAGTGAGGGAGCAGTACTTC.

The chain has TRBV11-2 and TRBJ2-5; TRBD2 matches at 12 bases. Germline V CDR1 and CDR2: SGHAT, FQNNGV. The CDR3 covers 17 residues. V dropped 0 bases and J dropped 1; count of bases not matched to a gene: 3. CDR3 residues: CASSLDRLAGAQETQYF. The DNA of the CDR3 is TGTGCCAGCAGCTTAGATCGACTAGCGGGGGCCCAAGAGACCCAGTACTTC.

The chain is built from TRBV19 and TRBJ2-7; D is possibly TRBD1 (5 bases). This CDR3 has 13 amino acids. V dropped 1 base and J dropped 2 bases, with 6 bases sitting between them. Germline CDR1 reads LNHDA; CDR2 reads SQIVND (reference sequence). The CDR3 loop is CASSIARAYEQYF. DNA of the CDR3: TGTGCCAGTAGTATAGCCAGGGCCTACGAGCAGTACTTC. The complete variable domain, with remaining parts taken from reference TRBV19 and TRBJ2-7, reads DGGITQSPKYLFRKEGQNVTLSCEQNLNHDAMYWYRQDPGQGLRLIYYSQIVNDFQKGDIAEGYSVSREKKESFPLTVTSAQKNPTAFYLCASSIARAYEQYFGPGTRLTVT.

The gene calls are TRBV15 and TRBJ2-7; TRBD2 matches at 11 bases. The CDR3 is made up of 15 amino acids. The germline CDR1 and CDR2 sequences are LNHNV and YYDKDF (reference sequence). V lost 5 bases, J lost 5 bases, and 8 bases stayed unmatched. The CDR3 DNA follows: TGTGCCACCAGCCGTACTAGCGGGAGTGTCAACGAGCAGTACTTC. Protein product: CATSRTSGSVNEQYF.

V usage is TRBV9 and J usage is TRBJ2-2; D remains ambiguous. V dropped 3 bases and J dropped 4 bases, with 16 bases sitting between them. Germline V gene data show CDR1 as SGDLS and CDR2 as YYNGEE. This CDR3 has 16 residues. Here the CDR3 DNA reads TGTGCCAGCAGCGCTCGGTCGGCGTCGAGCACCGGGGAGCTGTTTTTT. Its translation: CASSARSASSTGELFF.

A single count supports this clone. The chain combines TRBV4-2 with TRBJ1-2; no clear D. CDR1 LGHNA and CDR2 YNFKEQ come from the germline V gene. The CDR3 consists of 17 residues. V was shortened by 0 bases and J by 4 bases, with 18 bases between the two germline ends. In DNA form, the CDR3 reads TGTGCCAGCAGCCAAGAAGCTACGAGACCAGCAAGCTATGGCTACACCTTC. It yields the protein CASSQEATRPASYGYTF.

The rearrangement uses TRBV21-1 and TRBJ1-5; whether TRBD1, the table's D call, matches the DNA was not checked. TRBV21-1 is a pseudogene locus. The CDR3 loop spans 17 amino acids. The CDR3: CASSKAKTGDSNQPQHF. CDR3 sequence (DNA): TGTGCCAGCAGCAAAGCTAAGACAGGGGATAGCAATCAGCCCCAGCATTTT.

The chain uses TRBV6-5 and TRBJ2-3; 8 nucleotides line up with TRBD2. Germline lookup yields CDR1 MNHEY and CDR2 SVGAGI. This CDR3 contains 12 residues. The V gene end was trimmed by 7 bases and the J gene end by 11 bases; junction bases not matched to a gene: 8. CDR3 bases: TGTGCCAGCACCATAACCGGGGGGGAGCAGTATTTT. Its protein is CASTITGGEQYF.

V is TRBV5-8 and J is TRBJ2-1, with 7 bases aligning to TRBD1. This CDR3 has 14 residues. Germline V gives CDR1 SGHTS, CDR2 YDEGEE. J was trimmed by 7 bases and V by 2 bases; bases with no gene match: 6. The CDR3 reads CASSFTGVENEQFF. As DNA, the CDR3 is TGTGCCAGCAGCTTTACAGGGGTGGAAAATGAGCAGTTCTTC.

The V call is TRBV21-1, the J call TRBJ2-1. TRBV21-1 is a pseudogene locus. This CDR3 has 14 amino acids. Here the CDR3 DNA reads TGTGCCAGCAGCAACGAACGATCCTACAATGAGCAGTTCTTC. Residues: CASSNERSYNEQFF.

This clone was detected a few times. The chain links TRBV11-2 to TRBJ2-7; D remains ambiguous. This CDR3 has 15 residues. Germline V gives CDR1 SGHAT, CDR2 FQNNGV. Trimming removed 3 bases at V and 0 bases at J, with 12 bases between. The CDR3 sequence is CASSFEQMSSYEQYF. CDR3 DNA sequence: TGTGCCAGCAGCTTCGAACAGATGAGCTCCTACGAGCAGTACTTC.

The chain is built from TRBV14 and TRBJ2-1, with 9 bases matching TRBD1. After removal of 3 bases from V and 15 bases from J, the junction contained 9 bases not matched to a gene. From germline, CDR1 is SGHDN and CDR2 FVKESK. CDR3 size: 13 residues. CDR3 region: CASSQGTGGSRFF. In DNA form, the CDR3 reads TGTGCCAGCAGCCAGGGTACAGGGGGCAGTCGGTTCTTC.

In this sample, this clone turned up a few times. The V call is TRBV21-1, the J call TRBJ2-7; TRBD2 was called by the table and not checked on the DNA. TRBV21-1 counts as a pseudogene. The CDR3 spans 17 residues. CDR3 coding DNA: TGTGCCAGCCACGGGACTAGCGGGTCCTCCGCACCCTACGAGCAGTACTTC. It yields the protein CASHGTSGSSAPYEQYF.

This clone was detected once. This chain connects TRBV30 to TRBJ2-7; 12 nucleotides line up with TRBD2. CDR1 and CDR2 from the germline V gene are GTSNPN and SVGIG (reference sequence). This CDR3 has 13 amino acids. The V gene end was trimmed by 7 bases and the J gene end by 6 bases; junction bases not matched to a gene: 7. CDR3 nucleotides: TGTGCCTTCGCCGGGACTAGCGGGCGCGAGCAGTACTTC. This translates into CAFAGTSGREQYF.

The chain links TRBV2 to TRBJ1-2, with D unclear. Germline CDR1 is SNHLY and CDR2 is FYNNEI. Trimming pared 3 bases from V and 0 bases from J, leaving 8 bases between. This CDR3 has 14 residues. CDR3 protein: CASSEKGSNYGYTF. CDR3 DNA: TGTGCCAGCAGTGAGAAGGGCTCTAACTATGGCTACACCTTC. Looking up the rest from reference TRBV2 and TRBJ1-2 gives the full variable domain: EPEVTQTPSHQVTQMGQEVILRCVPISNHLYFYWYRQILGQKVEFLVSFYNNEISEKSEIFDDQFSVERPDGSNFTLKIRSTKLEDSAMYFCASSEKGSNYGYTFGSGTRLTVV.

This sequence joins TRBV7-2 and TRBJ2-2, with 10 bases fitting TRBD2. Germline loops: CDR1 SGHTA, CDR2 FQGNSA. The CDR3 contains 16 residues. Trimming at V came to 3 bases and at J to 7 bases, leaving 8 bases not matched to a gene. The CDR3 reads CASSLSLAGVHGELFF. The CDR3 DNA is TGTGCCAGCAGCTTGTCCCTAGCGGGAGTTCACGGGGAGCTGTTTTTT.

The CDR3 region has the DNA TGTGCCAGCAGGGCTAACAGGGGGCGACTAGCAAAAGAGACCCAGTACTTC. Protein sequence: CASRANRGRLAKETQYF. This chain uses TRBV5-8 with TRBJ2-5, with 9 nucleotides matching TRBD1. The CDR3 loop spans 17 amino acids. Germline V lookup: CDR1 SGHTS, CDR2 YDEGEE. After removal of 5 bases from V and 3 bases from J, the junction contained 14 bases not matched to a gene.

This sequence joins TRBV27 and TRBJ1-1; TRBD1 matches at 7 bases. After removal of 4 bases from V and 0 bases from J, the junction contained 5 bases not matched to a gene. The germline V gene has CDR1 MNHEY and CDR2 SMNVEV (reference sequence). This CDR3 is 15 amino acids long. The CDR3 region is CASSSDREMNTEAFF. CDR3 nucleotide sequence: TGTGCCAGCAGTTCCGACAGGGAGATGAACACTGAAGCTTTCTTT.

The chain couples TRBV5-1 to TRBJ2-3, with 13 bases aligning to TRBD2. V trimming: 7 bases; J trimming: 4 bases; junction bases outside the gene matches: 3. Germline V gives CDR1 SGHRS, CDR2 YFSETQ. The CDR3 is 14 amino acids. The CDR3 loop reads CASGLAGVADTQYF. The CDR3 DNA is TGCGCCAGCGGACTAGCGGGAGTCGCAGATACGCAGTATTTT.

Only a few counts were recorded for this clone. Mismatch with germline at one junction end may stem from a read error. The genes are TRBV29-1 and TRBJ1-6; 7 bases are shared with TRBD1. CDR1 and CDR2 (germline): SQVTM, ANQGSEA. The CDR3 length is 13 residues. CDR3 region: CSVKDDRDSPLHF. For the CDR3, the DNA is TGCAGCGTTAAAGATGACAGGGATTCACCCCTCCACTTT.

The rearrangement links TRBV28 to TRBJ2-1; D remains unclear. The CDR3 sequence is 14 residues long. V lost 2 bases and J lost 5, with 10 bases in between. Germline assignment: CDR1 MDHEN and CDR2 SYDVKM. The CDR3 nucleotides read TGTGCCAGCAGTTTAAGCTTGTTAAACAATGAGCAGTTCTTC. It codes for CASSLSLLNNEQFF.